Presented here are 26 T cell receptor beta chains from one specimen sequenced in a study of identical twins. TCRdb re-derived calls from the 5' RACE reads in MiXCR, one entry per CDR3 protein. The repertoire consists of some 690,000 distinct CDR3 sequences, with 21% occurring once and the leading ten covering roughly 4.3%. These data were likewise used in another study, on T cells expressing NK-cell markers.

The source material was PBMCs. The origin of the receptors is a woman between 18 and 29 years old in good health.

This clonotype was counted only a few times. DNA for the CDR3: TGTGCCAGCAGACTCGGGACTAGCGGAAATCCCTACGAGCAGTACTTC. It is translated as CASRLGTSGNPYEQYF. The chain carries TRBV6-5 and TRBJ2-7; 11 bases map to TRBD2. V was pared by 6 bases and J by 2 bases, with 9 bases of the junction left unmatched. In germline, CDR1 is MNHEY, CDR2 SVGAGI. The CDR3 covers 16 residues.

This clonotype was seen a handful of times. The rearrangement links TRBV11-3 to TRBJ1-6, with 10 bases matching TRBD1. Germline lookup yields CDR1 SGHNT and CDR2 YENEEA. Trimming took 6 bases from V and 8 from J; bases not matched to a gene: 4. CDR3 length: 14 amino acids. CDR3: CASRPDRGHSPLHF. The CDR3 DNA reads TGTGCCAGCAGACCCGACAGGGGGCATTCACCCCTCCACTTT.

This clonotype was counted only a few times. The chain is built from TRBV10-3 and TRBJ2-7; 13 nucleotides align to TRBD2. Germline V gene sequence: CDR1 ENHRY, CDR2 SYGVKD. This CDR3 comprises 15 residues. V dropped 7 bases and J dropped 4; count of bases not matched to a gene: 7. CDR3 sequence reads: CAIKPGLAGIYEQYF. DNA for the CDR3: TGTGCCATCAAACCGGGACTAGCGGGGATTTACGAGCAGTACTTC.

This clonotype turned up a few times. The gene calls are TRBV6-5 and TRBJ1-2; TRBD1 might be the D (5 bases). Germline CDR1 MNHEY, CDR2 SVGAGI. The CDR3 is 15 residues long. Trimming cost V 2 bases and J 2 bases, with 12 bases left between them. The CDR3 here is CASSYSRRANYGYTF. CDR3 coding DNA: TGTGCCAGCAGTTACAGCCGCAGGGCCAACTATGGCTACACCTTC.

This chain joins TRBV7-9 and TRBJ2-7; weak D call: TRBD2 (5 bases). The germline V gene encodes CDR1 SEHNR and CDR2 FQNEAQ (reference sequence). With 1 base removed from V and 0 bases from J, the gap between germline ends came to 10 bases. The CDR3 extends over 15 amino acids. CDR3 residues: CASSLGSGHSYEQYF. As DNA, the CDR3 is TGTGCCAGCAGCTTAGGGAGCGGCCACTCCTACGAGCAGTACTTC.

This clonotype was counted at least ten times. The chain is built from TRBV12-3 or TRBV12-4 and TRBJ1-1; D call uncertain. Trimming removed 5 bases at V and 10 bases at J, with 17 bases between. This CDR3 region has 13 residues. CDR3 sequence (DNA): TGTGCCAGCAGTAATGGAATGACTCGGGGAGCTTTCTTT. This sequence encodes CASSNGMTRGAFF.

The chain carries TRBV20-1 and TRBJ1-2, with TRBD1 identical over 10 bases. Looked up from germline, CDR1 is DFQATT and CDR2 is SNEGSKA (reference sequence). This CDR3 contains 15 residues. Trimming removed 4 bases from V and 3 bases from J; junction bases left unmatched: 8. CDR3: CSANHGTGEDYGYTF. CDR3 DNA: TGCAGTGCTAACCACGGGACAGGGGAGGACTATGGCTACACCTTC.

This clonotype was seen more than once but under ten times. CDR3 loop: CSATRGFTEAFF. For the CDR3, the DNA is TGCAGTGCTACCCGAGGATTCACTGAAGCTTTCTTT. The chain is built from TRBV20-1 and TRBJ1-1, with D unresolved. Germline CDR1 and CDR2: DFQATT and SNEGSKA (reference sequence). The CDR3 loop spans 12 amino acids. V was shortened by 4 bases and J by 4 bases, with 10 bases between the two germline ends.

This clonotype has a single count. The chain is built from TRBV19 and TRBJ2-1; D ambiguous. Trimming pared 2 bases from V and 8 bases from J, leaving 13 bases between. Germline loops: CDR1 LNHDA, CDR2 SQIVND (reference sequence). CDR3 length: 14 residues. The CDR3 loop reads CASSINPGNHEQFF. DNA for the CDR3: TGTGCCAGTAGTATAAACCCAGGTAACCATGAGCAGTTCTTC.

The J gene is TRBJ1-1, the V gene TRBV10-3; TRBD1 is a possible D gene (5 bases). Germline CDR1 and CDR2: ENHRY and SYGVKD. Trimming removed 3 bases from V and 4 bases from J, with 15 bases in between. The CDR3 runs 15 residues. In DNA, the CDR3 is TGTGCCATCAGTGAATCGCGGGGGAGGATCACTGAAGCTTTCTTT. Its protein is CAISESRGRITEAFF.

This clonotype was observed a few times. In DNA form, the CDR3 reads TGTGCCAGCAGCCCCAACTGGCGGGAGACGACCGGGGAGCTGTTTTTT. Protein: CASSPNWRETTGELFF. The V call is TRBV7-7, the J call TRBJ2-2; TRBD2 aligns across 7 bases. The V segment lost 5 bases and the J segment 5 bases; nucleotides outside the gene matches: 11. The CDR3 extends over 16 amino acids. Germline V gene data show CDR1 as SSHAT and CDR2 as FNYEAQ (reference sequence).

Only a few counts were recorded for this clonotype. One end of the junction varies from germline; a read error may be responsible. V gene TRBV29-1 combines with J gene TRBJ2-1; TRBD2 matches 13 bases. Germline lookup yields CDR1 SQVTM and CDR2 ANQGSEA. This CDR3 region has 11 residues. CDR3 in amino acids: CSVKGLAGDIF. As DNA, the CDR3 is TGCAGCGTTAAAGGACTAGCGGGGGATATCTTC.

This clonotype showed up many times. The chain recombines TRBV29-1 with TRBJ2-3, with 8 bases matching TRBD1. The CDR3 consists of 15 residues. With 5 bases clipped from V and 1 base from J, the junction kept 8 bases outside the gene matches. CDR1 and CDR2 from the germline V gene are SQVTM and ANQGSEA. The CDR3 loop reads CSVPGGLGGTDTQYF. DNA of the CDR3: TGCAGCGTTCCAGGGGGCCTCGGGGGCACAGATACGCAGTATTTT.

This clonotype occurred many times. CDR3: CATSRDHYEQYF. CDR3 coding DNA: TGTGCCACCAGCAGAGACCACTACGAGCAGTACTTC. The genes are TRBV15 and TRBJ2-7; D ambiguous. The V gene lost 0 bases and the J gene lost 3 bases, with 3 bases spanning the gap. The CDR3 consists of 12 residues. CDR1 and CDR2 from the germline V gene are LNHNV and YYDKDF (reference sequence).

The chain couples TRBV9 to TRBJ2-7, with D possibly matching TRBD2 (6 bases). The germline V gene has CDR1 SGDLS and CDR2 YYNGEE. The CDR3 runs to 14 residues. V lost 3 bases and J lost 2, with 12 bases in between. The CDR3 here is CASSAKAGTYEQYF. CDR3 bases: TGTGCCAGCAGCGCCAAAGCGGGTACCTACGAGCAGTACTTC.

This clonotype was seen many times. The chain links TRBV20-1 to TRBJ2-1; TRBD2 aligns across 7 bases. CDR3 size: 14 residues. Germline V gives CDR1 DFQATT, CDR2 SNEGSKA (reference sequence). J gave up 5 bases and V 6 bases, and 10 bases lay outside the gene matches. This CDR3 reads CSARDYRTHNEQFF. The CDR3 nucleotides read TGCAGTGCCCGGGACTACCGTACCCACAATGAGCAGTTCTTC.

The sample holds many counts of this clonotype. The chain links TRBV12-3 or TRBV12-4 to TRBJ1-1, with D maybe TRBD1 (5 bases). CDR3 length equals 14 residues. The V end was cut by 3 bases, the J end by 0 bases, with 8 bases between. CDR3 sequence: CASSFQGLNTEAFF. DNA of the CDR3: TGTGCCAGCAGTTTTCAGGGACTGAACACTGAAGCTTTCTTT.

V and J are TRBV20-1 and TRBJ2-5; D call uncertain. The V gene's germline CDR1 is DFQATT and CDR2 SNEGSKA (reference sequence). Trimming took off 5 bases at V and 1 base at J, with 17 bases between the two ends. This CDR3 has 15 amino acids. The CDR3 nucleotides are TGCAGTGCTCCCGAATTTGATCAGCCCCAAGAGACCCAGTACTTC. It yields the protein CSAPEFDQPQETQYF.

The genes are TRBV4-1 and TRBJ1-4; D gene ambiguous. The CDR3 totals 13 residues. V gave up 1 base and J gave up 8 bases, with 8 bases separating them. Germline V gives CDR1 MGHRA, CDR2 YSYEKL. The CDR3 loop reads CASSQVGEEKLFF. The CDR3 nucleotides are TGCGCCAGCAGCCAAGTTGGGGAAGAAAAACTGTTTTTT.

The CDR3: CSGSSGGTDTQYF. CDR3 coding DNA: TGCAGTGGGAGTAGCGGGGGCACAGATACGCAGTATTTT. J is TRBJ2-3 and V is TRBV20-1, with 8 bases identical to TRBD2. This CDR3 contains 13 residues. CDR1 is DFQATT and CDR2 is SNEGSKA in the germline V gene (reference sequence). Trimming at V came to 7 bases and at J to 1 base, leaving 4 bases not matched to a gene.

This clonotype appeared a few times. The chain uses TRBV20-1 and TRBJ2-7; 7 bases fit TRBD1. This CDR3 is built from 13 residues. V lost 5 bases and J lost 3; bases outside the gene matches: 7. Germline V gene sequence: CDR1 DFQATT, CDR2 SNEGSKA (reference sequence). The CDR3 nucleotides are TGCAGTGCTGCCACGAGGGACAGCTACGAGCAGTACTTC. It is translated as CSAATRDSYEQYF.

This clonotype came up many times. The chain is built from TRBV5-1 and TRBJ1-2; 8 bases match TRBD1. The V and J ends lost 5 bases and 4 bases, in that order; junction bases with no gene match: 13. The CDR3 runs to 16 residues. Germline lookup yields CDR1 SGHRS and CDR2 YFSETQ. Written as DNA, the CDR3 is TGCGCCAGCAGTACCGACGGACAGGGAGGAATCTATGGCTACACCTTC. It yields the protein CASSTDGQGGIYGYTF.

This clonotype appeared many times. Written as DNA, the CDR3 is TGTGCCAGCAGCGCCGGGACGGAGAACACTGAAGCTTTCTTT. Its translation is CASSAGTENTEAFF. The rearrangement joins TRBV6-4 to TRBJ1-1, with D possibly being TRBD1 (5 bases). This CDR3 contains 14 residues. CDR1 and CDR2 (germline): MRHNA, SNTAGT. The V gene lost 6 bases and the J gene lost 1 base, with 12 bases spanning the gap.

CDR3 in DNA: TGTGCCAGCAGCGCCCGGGGCCCCTACGAGCAGTACTTC. It yields the protein CASSARGPYEQYF. This chain connects TRBV7-9 to TRBJ2-7; the D gene could be TRBD1 or TRBD2 (5 bases each). The CDR3 totals 13 residues. Trimming took 5 bases from V and 2 from J, leaving 10 bases between them. In germline, CDR1 is SEHNR, CDR2 FQNEAQ (reference sequence).

The V call is TRBV20-1, the J call TRBJ2-5, with D uncertain. The CDR3 extends over 10 amino acids. Looked up from germline, CDR1 is DFQATT and CDR2 is SNEGSKA (reference sequence). CDR3 in DNA: TGCAGGCCGGGTCAAGAGACCCAGTACTTC. Translation: CRPGQETQYF.

The sample holds many counts of this clonotype. The genes are TRBV7-9 and TRBJ2-1; no firm D call. Trimming removed 11 bases at V and 5 bases at J, with 10 bases between. The germline gives CDR1 SEHNR, CDR2 FQNEAQ (reference sequence). The CDR3 contains 11 residues. CDR3 sequence (DNA): TGTGCCGGGCAGGAAAACAATGAGCAGTTCTTC. Translated, it gives CAGQENNEQFF.